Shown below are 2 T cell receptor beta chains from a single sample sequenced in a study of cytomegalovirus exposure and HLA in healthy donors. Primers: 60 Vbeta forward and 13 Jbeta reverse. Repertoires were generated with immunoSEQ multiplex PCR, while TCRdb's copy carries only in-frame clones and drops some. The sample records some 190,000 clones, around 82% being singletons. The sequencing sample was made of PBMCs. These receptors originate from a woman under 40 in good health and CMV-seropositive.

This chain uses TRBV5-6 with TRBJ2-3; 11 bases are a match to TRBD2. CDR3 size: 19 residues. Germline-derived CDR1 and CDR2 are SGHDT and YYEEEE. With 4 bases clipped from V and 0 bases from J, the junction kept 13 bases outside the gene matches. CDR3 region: CASSTFTSGGSSSTDTQYF. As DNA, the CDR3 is TGTGCCAGCAGCACCTTTACTAGCGGGGGTTCCTCTAGCACAGATACGCAGTATTTT.

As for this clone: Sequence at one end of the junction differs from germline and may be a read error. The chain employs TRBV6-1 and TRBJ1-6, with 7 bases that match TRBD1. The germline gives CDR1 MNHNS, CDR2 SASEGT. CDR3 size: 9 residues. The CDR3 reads CAATLGQNF. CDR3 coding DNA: TGTGCCGCGACACTGGGACAGAACTTT.